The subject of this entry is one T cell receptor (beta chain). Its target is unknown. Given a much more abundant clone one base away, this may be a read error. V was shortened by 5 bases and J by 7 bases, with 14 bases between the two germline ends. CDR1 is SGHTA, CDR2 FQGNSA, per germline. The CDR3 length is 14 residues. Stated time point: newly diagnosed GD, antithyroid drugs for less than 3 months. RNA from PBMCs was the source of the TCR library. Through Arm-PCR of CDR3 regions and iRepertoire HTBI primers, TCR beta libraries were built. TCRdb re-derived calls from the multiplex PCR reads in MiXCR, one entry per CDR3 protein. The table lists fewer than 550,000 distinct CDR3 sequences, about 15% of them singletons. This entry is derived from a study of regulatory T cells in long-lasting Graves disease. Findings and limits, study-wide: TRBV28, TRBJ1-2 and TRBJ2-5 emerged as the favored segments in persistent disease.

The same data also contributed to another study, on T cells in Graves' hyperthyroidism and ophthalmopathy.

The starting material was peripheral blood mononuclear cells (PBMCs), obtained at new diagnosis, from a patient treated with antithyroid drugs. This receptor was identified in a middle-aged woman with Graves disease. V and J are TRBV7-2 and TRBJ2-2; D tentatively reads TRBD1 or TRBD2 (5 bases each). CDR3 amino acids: CASSPQADIGELFF. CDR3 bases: TGTGCCAGCAGCCCCCAAGCGGACATCGGGGAGCTGTTTTTT.